This is a list of T cell receptor beta chains from one sample in a study of T-cell reconstitution after alpha-beta-depleted transplantation in children. One entry per CDR3 protein results from TCRdb running MiXCR on the PCR reads. The sample gives 250,000 to 350,000 distinct CDR3 sequences, 9.9% of which show up once; 10% is in the top ten. Sequencing used PBMCs from the stem cell graft donor, obtained from the stem cell graft. The receptors come from a human donor who donated a stem cell graft to a child with SCID. The conserved cysteine and the conserved F or W are not part of the CDR3 here. Clone size appears in some rows only: once, few, many, or a class for an expanded clone.

TRBJ2-5,TRBV5-6,few,ASSYTGSETQY
TRBJ2-7,TRBV3-1,few,ASSQFGGSQYEQY
TRBJ2-1,TRBV5-4,few,ASSSYVGNEQF
TRBJ1-5,TRBV6-1,many,ASSGRGTYNQPQH
TRBJ1-1,TRBV20-1,many,SARARRGFMNTEAF
TRBJ1-2,TRBV12-3/TRBV12-4,many,ASSLRPGLSYGYT
TRBJ1-3,TRBV9,.,ASSGRDPRGGNTIY
TRBJ1-1,TRBV5-1,.,ASSSGMNTEAF
TRBJ1-6,TRBV5-1,many,ASSLLQGNNSPLH
TRBJ2-3,TRBV5-1,many,ASSAGGNWDTDTQY
TRBJ2-5,TRBV3-1,few,ASSPRSTAKGTQY
TRBJ2-3,TRBV18,.,ASSATSGDTQY
TRBJ1-1,TRBV5-1,.,ASSHLITGATPEAF
TRBJ2-1,TRBV9,many,ASSVEEAGEQF
TRBJ2-5,TRBV5-1,many,ASSPGLPNRKEETQY
TRBJ2-5,TRBV7-3,few,ASSLKGYGESYQETQY
TRBJ1-2,TRBV29-1,few,SALRAGTNYGYT
TRBJ1-2,TRBV20-1,few,SAIIPTGAGGYT
TRBJ2-3,TRBV11-2,few,ASSSPPGGGTDTQY
TRBJ1-2,TRBV6-5,.,ASSYSIGANYGYT
TRBJ2-7,TRBV7-9,few,ASSSTGESSYEQY
TRBJ2-7,TRBV2,.,ASRAPRDRLYEQY
TRBJ1-3,TRBV5-5,.,ASNFQGASGNTIY
TRBJ2-1,TRBV12-5,.,ASGLVLAGGNEQF
TRBJ1-1,TRBV3-1,.,ASSQSVLTGGTEAF
TRBJ2-7,TRBV10-3,.,AIRPTLQGRDYEQY
TRBJ2-1,TRBV29-1,few,SGNAGDNEQF
TRBJ2-7,TRBV11-2,few,ASSLVVRGKEQY
TRBJ2-1,TRBV10-3,many,AISTTGVEQF
TRBJ1-6,TRBV5-1,few,ASSLAVGVNNSPLH
TRBJ1-1,TRBV20-1,.,SARDFDIGNTEAF
TRBJ2-1,TRBV10-2,many,ASNREGYEQF
TRBJ1-5,TRBV9,.,ASGQGQDQPQH
TRBJ1-1,TRBV5-1,.,ASSTEAGVKNTEAF
TRBJ2-3,TRBV5-1,few,ASSLEPSGGARTDTQY
TRBJ2-7,TRBV20-1,.,SARDARDGRSYEQY
TRBJ1-2,TRBV5-1,few,ASSLDRSNYGYT
TRBJ1-2,TRBV2,many,ASREIADYGYT
TRBJ1-1,TRBV12-5,few,ASGLGATEAF
TRBJ2-2,TRBV9,.,ASSPTTAGELF
TRBJ2-1,TRBV5-1,.,ASSLERRGIDEQF
TRBJ2-2,TRBV5-1,.,ASSLRGGIGNTGELF
TRBJ2-1,TRBV7-3,few,ASSLRASRSSYNEQF
TRBJ2-1,TRBV7-3,.,ASSLTGGGANNEQF
TRBJ2-3,TRBV7-9,many,ASSTRELADTQY
TRBJ1-5,TRBV29-1,few,SVVTGDRDNQPQH
TRBJ1-1,TRBV7-6,many,ASSPAGPNTEAF